Shown below are 22 T cell receptor beta chains from a single sample sequenced in a study of blood T cell repertoires in COVID-19. Profiling relied on immunoSEQ multiplex PCR, and the TCRdb table lists in-frame clones only, not all of them. Of hundreds of thousands of clones detected, around 89% appear once; the ten largest clones hold roughly 1.1%. The sequencing sample was made of PBMCs or T cells enriched from blood (not recorded which). These receptor sequences come from a young man who had recovered from COVID-19.

This clone came up once. The chain's CDR3 is CASSYRTGWDQPQHF. The CDR3 nucleotides are TGTGCCAGCAGTTACAGGACAGGGTGGGATCAGCCCCAGCATTTT. This chain uses TRBV6-2 or TRBV6-3 with TRBJ1-5; the match to TRBD1 covers 8 bases. V was clipped by 2 bases and J by 5 bases; unmatched bases: 5. CDR1 is MNHEY, CDR2 SVGEGT, per germline. CDR3 length equals 15 residues.

The chain has TRBV21-1 and TRBJ2-7; the table calls TRBD1, which could not be checked here. TRBV21-1 is labeled a pseudogene. The CDR3 has 15 amino acids. The DNA of the CDR3 is TGTGCCAGCAGCAAAAGGAGGGACAGGGACCACGAGCAGTACTTC. Protein sequence: CASSKRRDRDHEQYF.

V is TRBV11-2 and J is TRBJ2-1, with D perhaps matching TRBD2 (5 bases). Germline V CDR1 and CDR2: SGHAT, FQNNGV. V dropped 1 base and J dropped 0 bases, with 7 bases sitting between them. This CDR3 comprises 15 residues. CDR3 protein: CASSLALDSYNEQFF. The CDR3 DNA follows: TGTGCCAGCAGCTTAGCACTAGACTCCTACAATGAGCAGTTCTTC.

This chain links TRBV10-3 with TRBJ2-7, with a tentative D call TRBD2 (6 bases). Trimming pared 4 bases from V and 6 bases from J, leaving 13 bases between. The CDR3 sequence is 13 residues long. Per germline, CDR1 ENHRY and CDR2 SYGVKD. This CDR3 reads CAISGLGGLEQYF. The CDR3, as DNA: TGTGCCATCAGTGGTCTGGGGGGTCTCGAGCAGTACTTC.

The CDR3 nucleotides read TGTGCCAGCAGCGGGGACAGCCTCTATCAGCCCCAGCATTTT. Protein: CASSGDSLYQPQHF. This sequence joins TRBV2 and TRBJ1-5, with 7 bases identical to TRBD1. V lost 6 bases to trimming and J lost 5 bases; unmatched junction nucleotides: 7. There are 14 residues in the CDR3. Per the germline V gene, CDR1 is SNHLY and CDR2 is FYNNEI.

The chain combines TRBV5-4 with TRBJ2-1; TRBD1 aligns across 11 bases. The germline gives CDR1 SGHNT, CDR2 YYREEE (reference sequence). CDR3 size: 15 residues. V shed 2 bases, J shed 7 bases, and the junction held 5 bases outside the gene matches. This chain's CDR3 is CASSLPGTGGNEQFF. Written as DNA, the CDR3 is TGTGCCAGCAGCTTACCCGGGACAGGGGGGAATGAGCAGTTCTTC.

The chain employs TRBV28 and TRBJ2-6; no clear D gene. Trimming shortened V by 0 bases and J by 0 bases, and 9 bases separated the two germline ends. The CDR3 consists of 17 residues. Germline V gene data show CDR1 as MDHEN and CDR2 as SYDVKM. CDR3 loop: CASSLWGTSSGANVLTF. CDR3 nucleotides: TGTGCCAGCAGTTTATGGGGCACAAGCTCTGGGGCCAACGTCCTGACTTTC.

The rearrangement joins TRBV4-1 to TRBJ2-3, with 15 nucleotides matching TRBD2. The CDR3 runs to 18 residues. CDR1 and CDR2 (germline): MGHRA, YSYEKL. Losses at the gene ends were 1 base for V and 3 bases for J; bases not matched to a gene: 5. The CDR3 region is CASSQGSGLAGGTDTQYF. CDR3 nucleotide sequence: TGCGCCAGCAGCCAAGGGTCGGGACTAGCGGGAGGTACAGATACGCAGTATTTT.

This clone was seen once. V and J are TRBV5-4 and TRBJ2-7, with 9 bases matching TRBD2. The CDR3 is 15 residues long. The V gene end was trimmed by 0 bases and the J gene end by 3 bases; junction bases not matched to a gene: 4. CDR1 is SGHNT and CDR2 is YYREEE in the germline V gene (reference sequence). CDR3: CASSLGREGFYEQYF. The CDR3 bases are TGTGCCAGCAGCTTGGGGCGGGAGGGCTTCTACGAGCAGTACTTC.

The CDR3 is CASSLGTFGVSAQHF. CDR3 nucleotide sequence: TGCGCCAGCAGCTTGGGGACATTTGGGGTATCGGCCCAGCATTTT. The chain carries TRBV5-1 and TRBJ1-5, with a weak D call TRBD1 (5 bases). This CDR3 comprises 15 residues. V shed 0 bases and J shed 11 bases, with 18 bases lying between them. CDR1 is SGHRS, CDR2 YFSETQ, per germline. Supplemented by reference TRBV5-1 and TRBJ1-5, the full variable domain reads KAGVTQTPRYLIKTRGQQVTLSCSPISGHRSVSWYQQTPGQGLQFLFEYFSETQRNKGNFPGRFSGRQFSNSRSEMNVSTLELGDSALYLCASSLGTFGVSAQHFGDGTRLSIL.

The rearrangement links TRBV29-1 to TRBJ1-2; 9 bases are shared with TRBD1. The junction had 3 bases not matched to a gene; V was cut back by 2 bases and J by 2 bases. CDR3 size: 14 residues. Germline V CDR1 and CDR2: SQVTM, ANQGSEA. CDR3 sequence (DNA): TGCAGCGTTGAACAACAGGGGGCGAACTATGGCTACACCTTC. Translation: CSVEQQGANYGYTF.

On this clone itself: Other DNA sequences of this sample code for an identical CDR3. The CDR3 DNA sequence: TGTGCCAGCAGTTACAGAGGGGAGCAGTACTTC. Amino acid sequence: CASSYRGEQYF. The V gene is TRBV6-2 or TRBV6-3, the J gene TRBJ2-7; D may be TRBD2 (5 bases). CDR1 and CDR2 from the germline V gene are MNHEY and SVGEGT. The CDR3 runs 11 residues. The V end lost 2 bases, the J end lost 7 bases, and 6 bases lay between the germline ends.

This chain uses TRBV28 with TRBJ1-2; TRBD1 matches 9 bases. V lost 7 bases to trimming and J lost 7 bases; unmatched junction nucleotides: 13. Germline assignment: CDR1 MDHEN and CDR2 SYDVKM. This CDR3 spans 15 amino acids. The CDR3 loop is CASTKGGDRVGGYTF. CDR3 nucleotide sequence: TGTGCCAGCACGAAAGGGGGGGACAGGGTTGGTGGCTACACCTTC.

The rearrangement joins TRBV13 to TRBJ2-7; 7 bases map to TRBD1. J lost 2 bases, V lost 6 bases, and 7 bases had no gene match. The CDR3 has 14 residues. In germline, CDR1 is PRHDT, CDR2 FYEKMQ (reference sequence). The CDR3 loop reads CASRPGTAAYEQYF. The CDR3 DNA follows: TGTGCCAGCAGGCCCGGGACAGCGGCCTACGAGCAGTACTTC.

This chain joins TRBV4-1 and TRBJ1-2; D perhaps matches TRBD1 (6 bases). Trimming cost V 1 base and J 5 bases, with 17 bases left between them. CDR1 MGHRA and CDR2 YSYEKL come from the germline V gene. The CDR3 has 16 residues. The CDR3 DNA follows: TGCGCCAGCAGCCAAGGGACAGAGCTTCTATGGTATGGCTACACCTTC. This encodes CASSQGTELLWYGYTF.

The chain recombines TRBV6-2 or TRBV6-3 with TRBJ2-7, with D maybe TRBD1 (6 bases). From germline, CDR1 is MNHEY and CDR2 SVGEGT. The length of the CDR3 is 14 residues. V lost 4 bases and J lost 0, with 10 bases in between. CDR3 sequence reads: CASSSWDNSYEQYF. CDR3 DNA: TGTGCCAGCAGTTCTTGGGACAACTCCTACGAGCAGTACTTC.

The V call is TRBV5-6, the J call TRBJ2-7; weak D call: TRBD1 (6 bases). V lost 0 bases and J lost 2, with 15 bases in between. CDR1 and CDR2 (germline): SGHDT, YYEEEE. The CDR3 runs to 16 residues. Here the CDR3 reads CASSLEGRGLTYEQYF. The CDR3 DNA sequence: TGTGCCAGCAGCTTGGAGGGCAGGGGTTTGACCTACGAGCAGTACTTC.

The chain uses TRBV7-2 and TRBJ1-5; TRBD1 agrees at 7 bases. Per the germline V gene, CDR1 is SGHTA and CDR2 is FQGNSA. With V trimmed by 1 base and J by 2 bases, 11 bases remained unmatched. The CDR3 sequence is 18 residues long. The CDR3 DNA sequence: TGTGCCAGCAGCTTAGTAAAAGTTGACAGGGCTCGCAATCAGCCCCAGCATTTT. Protein: CASSLVKVDRARNQPQHF.

The chain has TRBV5-1 and TRBJ1-2, with unresolved D. Trimming shortened V by 0 bases and J by 11 bases, and 11 bases separated the two germline ends. Germline V gene lookup returns CDR1 SGHRS and CDR2 YFSETQ. The CDR3 sequence is 12 residues long. In DNA, the CDR3 is TGCGCCAGCAGCTTGGAATCCCCCCCGTACACCTTC. Protein product: CASSLESPPYTF.

The chain uses TRBV7-9 and TRBJ2-7; 12 nucleotides line up with TRBD1. V shed 5 bases, J shed 3 bases, and the junction held 11 bases outside the gene matches. The CDR3 loop spans 17 amino acids. Looked up from germline, CDR1 is SEHNR and CDR2 is FQNEAQ (reference sequence). The DNA for the CDR3 is TGTGCCAGCAGCCCAAAGCCGGGACAGGGGGCGATCTACGAGCAGTACTTC. This codes for CASSPKPGQGAIYEQYF.

The J gene is TRBJ1-5, the V gene TRBV18; the match to TRBD1 covers 7 bases. The CDR3 is 15 residues long. With V trimmed by 3 bases and J by 4 bases, 6 bases remained unmatched. Germline V lookup: CDR1 KGHSH, CDR2 LQKENI. The CDR3 sequence: CASSPEGTVNQPQHF. The CDR3 DNA sequence: TGTGCCAGCTCACCCGAAGGGACAGTTAATCAGCCCCAGCATTTT.

This clone was detected a few times. The genes are TRBV27 and TRBJ1-6; 8 nucleotides line up with TRBD1. The length of the CDR3 is 16 residues. V gave up 5 bases and J gave up 5 bases; unmatched junction bases: 8. Germline assignment: CDR1 MNHEY and CDR2 SMNVEV (reference sequence). CDR3 sequence: CASSTPTGVDNSPLHF. The CDR3 bases are TGTGCCAGCAGTACCCCGACAGGGGTGGATAATTCACCCCTCCACTTT.